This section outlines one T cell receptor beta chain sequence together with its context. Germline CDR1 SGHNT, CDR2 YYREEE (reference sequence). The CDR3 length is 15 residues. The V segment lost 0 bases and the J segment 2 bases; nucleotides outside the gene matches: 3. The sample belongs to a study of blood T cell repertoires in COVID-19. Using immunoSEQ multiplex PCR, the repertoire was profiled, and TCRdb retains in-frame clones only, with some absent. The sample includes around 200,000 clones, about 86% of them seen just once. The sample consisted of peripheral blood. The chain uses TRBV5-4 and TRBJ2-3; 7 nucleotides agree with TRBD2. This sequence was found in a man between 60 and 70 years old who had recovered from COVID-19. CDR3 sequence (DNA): TGTGCCAGCAGCTTGGCTGCGGGGGACACAGATACGCAGTATTTT. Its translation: CASSLAAGDTDTQYF.